Here is one TCR beta chain with its context. From germline, CDR1 is WSHSY and CDR2 SAAADI. The V segment lost 6 bases and the J segment 7 bases; nucleotides outside the gene matches: 9. The CDR3 loop spans 16 amino acids. This sample is part of a study of blood T cell repertoires in COVID-19. Study-level information: Both acute and convalescent COVID-19 samples were obtained from the United States, Italy and Spain. In each case, the material was cDNA or gDNA derived from T cells, B-cell-depleted T cells, or PBMCs.

As handled by the study authors: Amplification with reference gene primers provided the estimates of nucleated cell counts. Using immunoSEQ multiplex PCR, the repertoire was profiled, and TCRdb retains in-frame clones only, with some absent. V and J calls and clone size are given by that table; D and trimming were obtained from the DNA. The repertoire includes 200,000 to 250,000 clones, about nine tenths of them detected once, and roughly 4.5% sits in the top ten. This chain joins TRBV10-2 and TRBJ1-4; TRBD1 matches at 12 bases. This clonotype was obtained from a man aged 45-60 years with acute or convalescent COVID-19. Sequences were obtained from peripheral blood. The CDR3 is CASRPGQGAGGEKLFF. The CDR3 coding sequence is TGCGCCAGCAGGCCGGGACAGGGGGCGGGTGGTGAAAAACTGTTTTTT.